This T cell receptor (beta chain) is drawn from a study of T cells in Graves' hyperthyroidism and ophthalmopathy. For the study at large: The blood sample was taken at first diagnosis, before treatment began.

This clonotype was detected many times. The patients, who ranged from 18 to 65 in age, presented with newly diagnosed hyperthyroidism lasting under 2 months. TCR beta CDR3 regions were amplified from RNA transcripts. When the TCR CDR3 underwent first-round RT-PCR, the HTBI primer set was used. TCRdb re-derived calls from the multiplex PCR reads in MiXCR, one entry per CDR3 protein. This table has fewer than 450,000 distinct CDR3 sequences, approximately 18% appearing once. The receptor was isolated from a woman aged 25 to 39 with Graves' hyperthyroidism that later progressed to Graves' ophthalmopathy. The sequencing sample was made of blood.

CDR3 in DNA: TGTGCCAGCAGTGACACGGGACAGGGGGTTCACGGGGAGCTGTTTTTT. Translated: CASSDTGQGVHGELFF. The J gene is TRBJ2-2, the V gene TRBV6-1, with 11 bases aligning to TRBD1. Germline CDR1 is MNHNS and CDR2 is SASEGT. The CDR3 has 16 amino acids. J lost 7 bases, V lost 3 bases, and 7 bases had no gene match.